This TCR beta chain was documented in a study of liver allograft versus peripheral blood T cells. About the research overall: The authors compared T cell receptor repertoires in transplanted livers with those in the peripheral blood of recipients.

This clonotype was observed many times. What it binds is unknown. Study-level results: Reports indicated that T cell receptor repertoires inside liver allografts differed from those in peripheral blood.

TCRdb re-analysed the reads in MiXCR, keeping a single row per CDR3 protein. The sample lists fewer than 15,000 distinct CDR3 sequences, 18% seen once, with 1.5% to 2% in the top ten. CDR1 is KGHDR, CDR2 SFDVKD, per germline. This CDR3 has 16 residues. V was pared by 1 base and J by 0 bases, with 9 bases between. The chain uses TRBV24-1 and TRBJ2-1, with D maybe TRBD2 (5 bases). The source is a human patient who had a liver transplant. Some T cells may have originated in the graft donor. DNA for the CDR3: TGTGCCACCAGTGATTTTGTAGGGAGCTCCTACAATGAGCAGTTCTTC. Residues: CATSDFVGSSYNEQFF.